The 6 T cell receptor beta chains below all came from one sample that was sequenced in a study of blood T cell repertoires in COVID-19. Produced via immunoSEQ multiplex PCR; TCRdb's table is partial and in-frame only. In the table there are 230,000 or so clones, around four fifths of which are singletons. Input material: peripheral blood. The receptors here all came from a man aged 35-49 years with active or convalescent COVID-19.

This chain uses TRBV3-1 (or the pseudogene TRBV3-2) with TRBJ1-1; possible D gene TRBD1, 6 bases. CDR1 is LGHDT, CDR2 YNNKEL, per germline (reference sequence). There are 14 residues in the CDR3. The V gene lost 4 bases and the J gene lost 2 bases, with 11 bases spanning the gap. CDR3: CASSPVQGNTEAFF. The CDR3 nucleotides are TGTGCCAGCAGCCCTGTACAGGGAAACACTGAAGCTTTCTTT.

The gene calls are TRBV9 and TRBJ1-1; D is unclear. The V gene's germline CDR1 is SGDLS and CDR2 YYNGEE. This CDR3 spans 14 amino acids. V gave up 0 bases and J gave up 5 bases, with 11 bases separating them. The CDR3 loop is CASSVVPGGTEAFF. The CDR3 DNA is TGTGCCAGCAGCGTAGTCCCTGGCGGTACTGAAGCTTTCTTT.

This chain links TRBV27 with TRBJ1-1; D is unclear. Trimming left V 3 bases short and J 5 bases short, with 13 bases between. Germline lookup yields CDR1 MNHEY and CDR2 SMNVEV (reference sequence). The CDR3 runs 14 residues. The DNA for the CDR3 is TGTGCCAGCAGTTTGGCGGGCGCGGGGACTGAAGCTTTCTTT. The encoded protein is CASSLAGAGTEAFF.

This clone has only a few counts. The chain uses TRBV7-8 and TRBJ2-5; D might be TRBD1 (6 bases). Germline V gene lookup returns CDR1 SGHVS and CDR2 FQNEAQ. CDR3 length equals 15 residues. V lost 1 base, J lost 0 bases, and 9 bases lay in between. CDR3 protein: CASSLEGQYQETQYF. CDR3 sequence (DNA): TGTGCCAGCAGCTTAGAAGGACAGTACCAAGAGACCCAGTACTTC.

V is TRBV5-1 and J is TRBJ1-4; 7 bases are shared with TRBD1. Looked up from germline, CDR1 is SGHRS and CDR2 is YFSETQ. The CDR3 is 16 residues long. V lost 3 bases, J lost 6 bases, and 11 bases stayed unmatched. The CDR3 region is CASSSLGTVRDEKLFF. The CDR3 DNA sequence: TGCGCCAGCAGCTCGCTGGGGACAGTCAGGGATGAAAAACTGTTTTTT.

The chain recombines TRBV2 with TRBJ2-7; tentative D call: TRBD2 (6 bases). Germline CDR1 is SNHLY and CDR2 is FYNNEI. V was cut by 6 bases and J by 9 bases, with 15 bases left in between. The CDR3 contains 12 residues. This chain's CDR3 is CASRTNSEGQYF. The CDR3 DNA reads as TGTGCCAGCAGGACGAATTCGGAGGGGCAGTACTTC.